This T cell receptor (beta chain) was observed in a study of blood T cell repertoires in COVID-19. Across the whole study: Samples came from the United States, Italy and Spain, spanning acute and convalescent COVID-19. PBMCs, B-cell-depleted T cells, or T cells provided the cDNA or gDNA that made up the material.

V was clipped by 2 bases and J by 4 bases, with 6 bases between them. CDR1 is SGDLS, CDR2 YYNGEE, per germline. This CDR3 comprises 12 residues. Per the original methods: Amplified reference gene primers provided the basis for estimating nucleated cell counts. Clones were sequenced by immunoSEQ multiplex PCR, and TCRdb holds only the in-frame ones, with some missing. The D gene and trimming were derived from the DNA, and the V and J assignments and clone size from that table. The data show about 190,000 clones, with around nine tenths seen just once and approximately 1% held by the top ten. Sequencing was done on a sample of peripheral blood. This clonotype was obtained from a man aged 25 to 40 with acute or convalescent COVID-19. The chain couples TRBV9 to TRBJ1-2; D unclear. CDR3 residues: CASSVEGYGYTF. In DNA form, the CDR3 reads TGTGCCAGCAGCGTCGAGGGCTATGGCTACACCTTC.